The next 14 T cell receptor beta chains were all read from a single sample in a study of blood T cell repertoires in COVID-19. Profiling relied on immunoSEQ multiplex PCR, and the TCRdb table lists in-frame clones only, not all of them. The sample lists 450,000 to 500,000 clones, 80% to 90% occurring once. The sample comprised peripheral blood. The receptor source for this set is a human donor in a cohort sampled during active COVID-19.

The rearrangement links TRBV5-4 to TRBJ1-6; 10 positions match TRBD1. Trimming at V came to 4 bases and at J to 10 bases, leaving 5 bases not matched to a gene. CDR3 size: 14 residues. The germline CDR1 and CDR2 sequences are SGHNT and YYREEE (reference sequence). The CDR3 region is CASSRDRGQSPLHF. The CDR3 DNA is TGTGCCAGCAGCCGAGACAGGGGGCAATCACCCCTCCACTTT.

The chain recombines TRBV30 with TRBJ2-1, with TRBD2 as a possible D gene (5 bases). The CDR3 is 11 amino acids. V was trimmed by 7 bases and J by 9 bases, leaving 13 bases between them. CDR1 is GTSNPN, CDR2 SVGIG, per germline (reference sequence). The CDR3 DNA is TGTGCCTTTACCGGGGATGGTGAGCAGTTCTTC. Translation gives CAFTGDGEQFF.

The chain is built from TRBV14 and TRBJ1-4; a possible D gene is TRBD1 (6 bases). The CDR3 consists of 17 residues. Trimming left V 4 bases short and J 3 bases short, with 18 bases between. Germline CDR1 is SGHDN and CDR2 is FVKESK. The DNA of the CDR3 is TGTGCCAGCAGCCTCGGTACGCGAGCAGGGGCTAATGAAAAACTGTTTTTT. Residues: CASSLGTRAGANEKLFF.

V is TRBV10-1 and J is TRBJ1-5, with D maybe TRBD1 (5 bases). CDR1 is WNHNN, CDR2 SYGVQD, per germline (reference sequence). This CDR3 spans 17 amino acids. V was shortened by 5 bases and J by 0 bases, with 17 bases between the two germline ends. In DNA, the CDR3 is TGCGCCAGCAGTTCCGGACAAGGATCGTATAGCAATCAGCCCCAGCATTTT. Protein sequence: CASSSGQGSYSNQPQHF.

The genes are TRBV28 and TRBJ1-6, with D possibly matching TRBD1 (6 bases). Germline CDR1 reads MDHEN; CDR2 reads SYDVKM. The CDR3 is 14 residues long. With 1 base removed from V and 7 bases from J, the gap between germline ends came to 8 bases. Written as DNA, the CDR3 is TGTGCCAGCAGTTTATACAGGGCCAATTCACCCCTCCACTTT. Its translation: CASSLYRANSPLHF.

The rearrangement uses TRBV28 and TRBJ2-2; the match to TRBD2 covers 7 bases. This CDR3 spans 16 amino acids. Germline-derived CDR1 and CDR2 are MDHEN and SYDVKM. After removal of 3 bases from V and 4 bases from J, the junction contained 8 bases not matched to a gene. The CDR3 bases are TGTGCCAGCAGTTTGCTAGCGGCCCCGAGCACCGGGGAGCTGTTTTTT. This codes for CASSLLAAPSTGELFF.

This clone was seen once. V and J are TRBV6-5 and TRBJ1-2; D not certain. The length of the CDR3 is 14 residues. Germline values: CDR1 MNHEY, CDR2 SVGAGI. Trimming left V 4 bases short and J 3 bases short, with 12 bases between. In DNA, the CDR3 is TGTGCCAGCAGTTCCCGGGCGGGGTACTATGGCTACACCTTC. Encoded protein: CASSSRAGYYGYTF.

The gene calls are TRBV5-1 and TRBJ2-7, with 9 bases matching TRBD2. There are 17 residues in the CDR3. V lost 0 bases and J lost 2; bases outside the gene matches: 9. Per germline, CDR1 SGHRS and CDR2 YFSETQ. CDR3: CASSLDRASGAPYEQYF. The CDR3 DNA is TGCGCCAGCAGCTTGGATAGGGCTAGCGGGGCCCCCTACGAGCAGTACTTC. Drawing the rest from reference TRBV5-1 and TRBJ2-7, the complete variable domain is KAGVTQTPRYLIKTRGQQVTLSCSPISGHRSVSWYQQTPGQGLQFLFEYFSETQRNKGNFPGRFSGRQFSNSRSEMNVSTLELGDSALYLCASSLDRASGAPYEQYFGPGTRLTVT.

The chain joins TRBV27 to TRBJ2-2, with TRBD2 matching 7 bases. The CDR3 has 16 amino acids. J lost 1 base, V lost 5 bases, and 7 bases had no gene match. Looked up from germline, CDR1 is MNHEY and CDR2 is SMNVEV (reference sequence). The CDR3 here is CASSRRGVLNTGELFF. In nucleotides, the CDR3 is TGTGCCAGCAGTCGTCGGGGGGTTTTGAACACCGGGGAGCTGTTTTTT.

The genes are TRBV7-2 and TRBJ2-7; D unresolved. The CDR3 is made up of 12 amino acids. The V gene's germline CDR1 is SGHTA and CDR2 FQGNSA. V was clipped by 5 bases and J by 5 bases, with 10 bases between them. As DNA, the CDR3 is TGTGCCAGCAGCCTCCAGATGGACGAGCAGTACTTC. Residues: CASSLQMDEQYF. Based on the CDR3 plus reference TRBV7-2 and TRBJ2-7, the full variable domain is GAGVSQSPSNKVTEKGKDVELRCDPISGHTALYWYRQSLGQGLEFLIYFQGNSAPDKSGLPSDRFSAERTGGSVSTLTIQRTQQEDSAVYLCASSLQMDEQYFGPGTRLTVT.

The gene calls are TRBV27 and TRBJ2-3; 12 nucleotides agree with TRBD2. The germline gives CDR1 MNHEY, CDR2 SMNVEV (reference sequence). This CDR3 spans 16 amino acids. The J segment lost 3 bases and the V segment lost 3 bases, leaving 4 bases of the junction unmatched. CDR3 nucleotide sequence: TGTGCCAGCAGTTTCTCCGGACTAGCGGGAACAGATACGCAGTATTTT. This sequence encodes CASSFSGLAGTDTQYF.

The rearrangement uses TRBV5-6 and TRBJ2-7, with D uncertain. The CDR3 runs 16 residues. V was cut by 2 bases and J by 1 base, with 16 bases left in between. CDR1 is SGHDT and CDR2 is YYEEEE in the germline V gene. CDR3 sequence: CASSFLSHSYSYEQYF. CDR3 DNA: TGTGCCAGCAGCTTCCTTAGTCACAGTTATTCCTACGAGCAGTACTTC. Filled out from reference TRBV5-6 and TRBJ2-7, the complete variable domain reads DAGVTQSPTHLIKTRGQQVTLRCSPKSGHDTVSWYQQALGQGPQFIFQYYEEEERQRGNFPDRFSGHQFPNYSSELNVNALLLGDSALYLCASSFLSHSYSYEQYFGPGTRLTVT.

The chain joins TRBV7-2 to TRBJ1-5, with 7 bases identical to TRBD1. Germline V lookup: CDR1 SGHTA, CDR2 FQGNSA. The CDR3 length is 14 residues. V was pared by 5 bases and J by 5 bases, with 6 bases of the junction left unmatched. This CDR3 is CASSLSDRYQPQHF. CDR3 sequence (DNA): TGTGCCAGCAGCCTATCGGACAGGTATCAGCCCCAGCATTTT.

The chain employs TRBV27 and TRBJ2-3, with TRBD2 as a possible D gene (6 bases). V shed 2 bases and J shed 0 bases, with 18 bases lying between them. The CDR3 runs to 18 residues. Germline assignment: CDR1 MNHEY and CDR2 SMNVEV (reference sequence). The chain's CDR3 is CASSLRLASLPSTDTQYF. The CDR3 DNA follows: TGTGCCAGCAGTTTACGGCTAGCGTCGTTACCTAGCACAGATACGCAGTATTTT.